The entry below gives a single T cell receptor beta chain sequence along with its context. The CDR3 spans 14 residues. Germline V gene data show CDR1 as SGHVS and CDR2 as FQNEAQ. The entry originates in a study of T cells expressing NK-cell markers. From its re-call of the 5' RACE reads, TCRdb lists each CDR3 protein once, without DNA. This table lists some 150,000 distinct CDR3 sequences. The genes are TRBV7-8 and TRBJ2-7. The origin of this receptor is a man aged 18 to 29 in good health. The sequenced sample was blood T cells: a sorted CD56 or NKG2C T cell subset, CD4+ or CD8+ T cells, or bulk PBMC T cells (not recorded which). This chain's CDR3 is CASSGPDAEYEQYF.